One sample yielded the 12 T cell receptor beta chains listed below, sequenced in a study of blood T cell repertoires in COVID-19. TCRdb keeps only in-frame clones here, not all; method: immunoSEQ multiplex PCR. The profile shows about 150,000 clones, approximately 86% of them singletons. Sequenced sample: peripheral blood. The source is a man aged 60-69 years with COVID-19, enrolled during active disease.

The V call is TRBV5-6, the J call TRBJ1-6; D unresolved. V was cut by 2 bases and J by 9 bases, with 6 bases left in between. The CDR3 sequence is 12 residues long. Per germline, CDR1 SGHDT and CDR2 YYEEEE. CDR3 in DNA: TGTGCCAGCAGCTTTAATCTTTCACCCCTCCACTTT. This gives the protein CASSFNLSPLHF.

The rearrangement joins TRBV6-5 to TRBJ2-5, with 7 bases identical to TRBD1. CDR3 size: 14 residues. The V gene end was trimmed by 6 bases and the J gene end by 1 base; junction bases not matched to a gene: 5. Germline CDR1 and CDR2: MNHEY and SVGAGI. CDR3 in DNA: TGTGCCAGCAGACCCGGGACAGCCCAAGAGACCCAGTACTTC. This sequence encodes CASRPGTAQETQYF.

J is TRBJ2-6 and V is TRBV18; D possibly corresponds to TRBD2 (5 bases). The CDR3 is 17 residues long. V dropped 3 bases and J dropped 4 bases, with 16 bases sitting between them. The germline V gene encodes CDR1 KGHSH and CDR2 LQKENI. CDR3 sequence (DNA): TGTGCCAGCTCACCGGGAGAGATAGTCCTCGGGGCCAACGTCCTGACTTTC. This codes for CASSPGEIVLGANVLTF.

The chain employs TRBV28 and TRBJ1-2, with D possibly being TRBD1 (5 bases). CDR1 and CDR2 from the germline V gene are MDHEN and SYDVKM. Trimming shortened V by 7 bases and J by 3 bases, and 18 bases separated the two germline ends. The CDR3 spans 15 residues. The DNA for the CDR3 is TGTGCCAGCACCACCGGTGGGGGGGAAGACTATGGCTACACCTTC. It encodes CASTTGGGEDYGYTF.

This chain connects TRBV7-2 to TRBJ2-1, with TRBD2 matching over 12 bases. The V segment lost 5 bases and the J segment 6 bases; nucleotides outside the gene matches: 11. Germline V gives CDR1 SGHTA, CDR2 FQGNSA. The CDR3 consists of 17 residues. This CDR3 reads CASSPRGLAGRGNEQFF. The CDR3 DNA reads as TGTGCCAGCAGCCCCAGGGGACTAGCGGGCAGGGGCAATGAGCAGTTCTTC.

This clone is a singleton in its sample. The rearrangement links TRBV10-3 to TRBJ2-1; the match to TRBD2 covers 11 bases. The junction had 0 bases not matched to a gene; V was cut back by 0 bases and J by 5 bases. The CDR3 covers 15 residues. Germline-derived CDR1 and CDR2 are ENHRY and SYGVKD. CDR3 protein: CAISESTSGDNEQFF. The CDR3 DNA follows: TGTGCCATCAGTGAGTCGACTAGCGGGGACAATGAGCAGTTCTTC.

This clone was counted only a few times. The chain employs TRBV20-1 and TRBJ1-6; 9 bases fit TRBD1. CDR1 is DFQATT and CDR2 is SNEGSKA in the germline V gene (reference sequence). The V and J ends lost 3 bases and 8 bases, in that order; junction bases with no gene match: 11. The CDR3 totals 16 residues. CDR3 sequence reads: CSASNSETGGHSPLHF. DNA of the CDR3: TGCAGTGCTAGTAATTCCGAGACAGGGGGTCATTCACCCCTCCACTTT.

This clone was observed a handful of times. The CDR3 DNA reads TGTGCCAGCAGCCTTATACAGGGGGGAGAACTGTTTTTT. Amino acid sequence: CASSLIQGGELFF. This chain uses TRBV14 with TRBJ1-4; 8 positions agree with TRBD1. Germline V CDR1 and CDR2: SGHDN, FVKESK. V trimming: 4 bases; J trimming: 12 bases; junction bases outside the gene matches: 7. The CDR3 runs 13 residues.

The V gene is TRBV28, the J gene TRBJ1-6, with 8 bases that match TRBD1. This CDR3 region has 16 residues. V lost 8 bases, J lost 6 bases, and 12 bases stayed unmatched. CDR1 and CDR2 from the germline V gene are MDHEN and SYDVKM. CDR3 sequence: CASSWGQDRANSPLHF. CDR3 sequence (DNA): TGTGCCAGCTCATGGGGGCAGGACAGGGCTAATTCACCCCTCCACTTT. Based on the CDR3 plus reference TRBV28 and TRBJ1-6, the full variable domain is DVKVTQSSRYLVKRTGEKVFLECVQDMDHENMFWYRQDPGLGLRLIYFSYDVKMKEKGDIPEGYSVSREKKERFSLILESASTNQTSMYLCASSWGQDRANSPLHFGNGTRLTVT.

V gene TRBV3-1 (or the pseudogene TRBV3-2) combines with J gene TRBJ1-2; the D is unclear. With 0 bases removed from V and 0 bases from J, the gap between germline ends came to 8 bases. Germline CDR1 and CDR2: LGHDT and YNNKEL (reference sequence). The CDR3 totals 15 residues. As DNA, the CDR3 is TGTGCCAGCAGCCAAGATGGAGTAGCTAACTATGGCTACACCTTC. Translation gives CASSQDGVANYGYTF.

This chain joins TRBV4-3 and TRBJ2-3; possibly TRBD2 for D (7 bases). Germline CDR1 is LGHNA and CDR2 is YSLEER. V dropped 8 bases and J dropped 0 bases, with 15 bases sitting between them. The CDR3 runs to 15 residues. CDR3: CASPDAGASTDTQYF. As DNA, the CDR3 is TGCGCCAGCCCGGACGCGGGGGCCAGCACAGATACGCAGTATTTT.

The J gene is TRBJ2-7, the V gene TRBV15, with a weak D call TRBD2 (7 bases). The germline CDR1 and CDR2 sequences are LNHNV and YYDKDF (reference sequence). V gave up 1 base and J gave up 2 bases, with 18 bases separating them. The CDR3 covers 17 residues. This CDR3 is CATSRASSRGGPYEQYF. CDR3 nucleotide sequence: TGTGCCACCAGCAGAGCTTCTTCGAGGGGGGGTCCCTACGAGCAGTACTTC.